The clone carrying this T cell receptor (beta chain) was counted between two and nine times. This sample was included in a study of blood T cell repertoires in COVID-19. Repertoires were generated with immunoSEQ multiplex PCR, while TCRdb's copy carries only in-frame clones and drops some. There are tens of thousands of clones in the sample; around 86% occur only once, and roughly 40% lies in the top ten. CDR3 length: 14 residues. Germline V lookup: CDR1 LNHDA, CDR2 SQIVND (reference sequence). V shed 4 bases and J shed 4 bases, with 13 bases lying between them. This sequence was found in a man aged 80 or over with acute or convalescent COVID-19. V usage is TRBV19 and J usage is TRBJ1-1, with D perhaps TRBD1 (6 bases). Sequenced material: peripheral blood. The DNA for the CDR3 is TGTGCCAGTAGTAATGAGTGGGGGCCCACTGAAGCTTTCTTT. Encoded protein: CASSNEWGPTEAFF.